This T cell receptor (beta chain) was documented in a study of CD8 T cells in ankylosing spondylitis. Study-wide results and limits: Among TCR beta sequences, a motif of under ten highly homologous variants appeared characteristic of ankylosing spondylitis blood.

This clonotype turned up a few times. The antigen is undetermined. Trimming took 4 bases from V and 5 from J; bases not matched to a gene: 7. This CDR3 region has 14 residues. Germline lookup yields CDR1 SGHRS and CDR2 YFSETQ. TCRdb independently ran MiXCR on the 5' RACE reads; one entry per CDR3 protein. Of around 220,000 distinct CDR3 sequences in the sample, around 19% were seen once. The sequencing sample was made of blood, either unsorted or a sorted T cell fraction (not recorded which). This sequence was found in a male donor with ankylosing spondylitis. The genes are TRBV5-1 and TRBJ2-7, with 9 bases fitting TRBD1. The CDR3 protein is CASSTNRGLDEQYF. In DNA, the CDR3 is TGCGCCAGCAGCACCAACAGGGGGCTGGACGAGCAGTACTTC. The full variable domain, completed using reference TRBV5-1 and TRBJ2-7, is KAGVTQTPRYLIKTRGQQVTLSCSPISGHRSVSWYQQTPGQGLQFLFEYFSETQRNKGNFPGRFSGRQFSNSRSEMNVSTLELGDSALYLCASSTNRGLDEQYFGPGTRLTVT.